This T cell receptor beta chain was documented in a study of PD-L1 blockade in urothelial cancer. Study details: Investigators checked blood 3 weeks (second dose) and 6 weeks after treatment start. Each blood sample yielded a median of about 140,000 T cells.

Germline values: CDR1 SGHAT, CDR2 FQNNGV. Trimming took 5 bases from V and 1 from J; bases not matched to a gene: 3. The CDR3 consists of 15 residues. Time point meaning: peripheral blood 6 weeks after treatment start. A spike-in of synthetic TCR analog templates was added to each PCR. The table came from immunoSEQ multiplex PCR; TCRdb's copy has only in-frame clones and leaves some out. Of approximately 40,000 clones in the sample, 86% are singletons; the top ten hold roughly a quarter. The chain links TRBV11-2 to TRBJ2-4, with 9 bases fitting TRBD2. The input for sequencing was PBMCs, taken around atezolizumab (anti-PD-L1) treatment. The clonotype comes from a man aged 60 to 69 with urothelial cancer. Here the CDR3 reads CASSLAGTAKNIQYF. DNA for the CDR3: TGTGCCAGCAGCCTAGCGGGAACGGCCAAAAACATTCAGTACTTC.